These 31 T cell receptor beta chains were sequenced from one sample in a study of Ad26.COV2.S vaccination and SARS-CoV-2 variants. Profiling relied on immunoSEQ multiplex PCR, and the TCRdb table lists in-frame clones only, not all of them. The sample has over 400,000 clones, 80% to 95% seen once. Treatment indicated: around 19 received Ad26.COV2.S at low or high dose, single or two shots; about 5 received placebo; per-sample allocation not given. Sampling happened 63 days after the first vaccine or placebo injection. The source was peripheral blood, collected in a trial of Ad26.COV2.S vaccine versus placebo. Every receptor here comes from a person between 18 and 59 years old who received the Ad26.COV2.S COVID-19 vaccine or a placebo.

The chain links TRBV12-5 to TRBJ1-1; TRBD1 agrees at 8 bases. The germline V gene encodes CDR1 LGHNT and CDR2 FRNRAP. V shed 3 bases and J 5 bases; nucleotides not matched to a gene: 17. CDR3 length: 18 residues. This CDR3 reads CASGFRTGGYSIWTEAFF. The CDR3 DNA follows: TGTGCTAGTGGTTTCAGAACAGGGGGGTATAGTATCTGGACTGAAGCTTTCTTT.

The rearrangement uses TRBV5-1 and TRBJ2-7; 10 nucleotides match TRBD2. The ends lost 0 bases at V and 0 bases at J; junction bases unmatched: 0. Germline V gene sequence: CDR1 SGHRS, CDR2 YFSETQ. There are 15 residues in the CDR3. The CDR3 protein is CASSLVAGGSYEQYF. The CDR3 DNA reads TGCGCCAGCAGCTTGGTAGCGGGGGGCTCCTACGAGCAGTACTTC.

V gene TRBV5-4 combines with J gene TRBJ2-7; possible D gene TRBD2, 6 bases. The germline V gene encodes CDR1 SGHNT and CDR2 YYREEE (reference sequence). V lost 4 bases to trimming and J lost 0 bases, with 17 bases between them. This CDR3 comprises 16 residues. The CDR3 loop is CASSRYGTGSSYEQYF. As DNA, the CDR3 is TGTGCCAGCAGCCGATATGGGACTGGGAGCTCCTACGAGCAGTACTTC.

CDR3 loop: CASSPTAGQSTDTQYF. The CDR3 bases are TGTGCCAGCTCACCTACGGCGGGACAGAGCACAGATACGCAGTATTTT. The chain joins TRBV18 to TRBJ2-3; the D gene is possibly TRBD1 (7 bases). Looked up from germline, CDR1 is KGHSH and CDR2 is LQKENI. The CDR3 consists of 16 residues. Trimming removed 3 bases at V and 0 bases at J, with 13 bases between.

This chain uses TRBV9 with TRBJ2-5; TRBD2 matches 9 bases. This CDR3 contains 13 residues. With 6 bases clipped from V and 1 base from J, the junction kept 1 base outside the gene matches. CDR1 and CDR2 from the germline V gene are SGDLS and YYNGEE. The CDR3 DNA follows: TGTGCCAGCACAGCGGGGGGCCAAGAGACCCAGTACTTC. Translating gives CASTAGGQETQYF.

Details on this clone: The sample contains more than one DNA sequence encoding this CDR3. This chain links TRBV5-4 with TRBJ1-2; the match to TRBD1 covers 10 bases. Losses at the gene ends were 4 bases for V and 4 bases for J; bases not matched to a gene: 7. CDR3 length: 15 residues. Germline V gives CDR1 SGHNT, CDR2 YYREEE (reference sequence). CDR3 nucleotides: TGTGCCAGCAGCCCGGGACAGGGGCTGAGCTATGGCTACACCTTC. Amino acids: CASSPGQGLSYGYTF. The variable domain in full, with the rest retrieved from reference TRBV5-4 and TRBJ1-2, is ETGVTQSPTHLIKTRGQQVTLRCSSQSGHNTVSWYQQALGQGPQFIFQYYREEENGRGNFPPRFSGLQFPNYSSELNVNALELDDSALYLCASSPGQGLSYGYTFGSGTRLTVV.

The J gene is TRBJ1-1, the V gene TRBV12-3 or TRBV12-4; D unclear. The CDR3 runs to 11 residues. V lost 6 bases to trimming and J lost 5 bases, with 7 bases between them. CDR3 sequence reads: CASRDDTEAFF. The CDR3 region has the DNA TGTGCCAGCAGGGATGATACTGAAGCTTTCTTT.

The genes are TRBV19 and TRBJ1-6; TRBD1 matches at 7 bases. The CDR3 extends over 15 amino acids. Germline V CDR1 and CDR2: LNHDA, SQIVND (reference sequence). Germline trimming cut 3 bases from V and 4 bases from J; bases unmatched to any gene: 3. The CDR3, as DNA: TGTGCCAGTAGTATGGGACAGCATTATAATTCACCCCTCCACTTT. Translated: CASSMGQHYNSPLHF.

J is TRBJ1-4 and V is TRBV14; no clear D gene. Germline values: CDR1 SGHDN, CDR2 FVKESK. Trimming left V 1 base short and J 5 bases short, with 17 bases between. The CDR3 sequence is 17 residues long. The CDR3 reads CASSQAGERSQNEKLFF. The CDR3 bases are TGTGCCAGCAGCCAAGCAGGCGAACGCAGCCAAAATGAAAAACTGTTTTTT.

CDR3 in DNA: TGTGCCAGTAGCCTCTCCGCGGCCTATCAGCCCCAGCATTTT. Its translation is CASSLSAAYQPQHF. This chain connects TRBV19 to TRBJ1-5, with D unclear. This CDR3 comprises 14 residues. Germline CDR1 is LNHDA and CDR2 is SQIVND (reference sequence). V was clipped by 6 bases and J by 5 bases, with 14 bases between them.

J is TRBJ1-2 and V is TRBV12-3 or TRBV12-4; D not certain. Trimming cost V 5 bases and J 8 bases, with 12 bases left between them. The CDR3 spans 12 residues. The CDR3 DNA follows: TGTGCCAGCAGTCTTCACGCGGCCGGCTACACCTTC. This gives the protein CASSLHAAGYTF.

This chain links TRBV27 with TRBJ1-6; D possibly corresponds to TRBD1 (5 bases). V was shortened by 8 bases and J by 10 bases, with 9 bases between the two germline ends. CDR1 and CDR2 (germline): MNHEY, SMNVEV (reference sequence). CDR3 length: 11 amino acids. The CDR3 region is CASGQGSPLHF. CDR3 coding DNA: TGTGCCAGCGGGCAGGGATCACCCCTCCACTTT.

This chain connects TRBV29-1 to TRBJ1-2; no reliable D call. V was clipped by 4 bases and J by 4 bases, with 16 bases between them. Germline CDR1 is SQVTM and CDR2 is ANQGSEA. The CDR3 length is 14 residues. The CDR3 loop reads CSVASTWGSYGYTF. CDR3 sequence (DNA): TGCAGCGTTGCCTCAACGTGGGGATCCTATGGCTACACCTTC.

The CDR3 is CASSIGYGGEGLLYQETQYF. The CDR3 bases are TGTGCCAGTAGTATTGGGTATGGGGGAGAGGGACTTCTGTACCAAGAGACCCAGTACTTC. V usage is TRBV19 and J usage is TRBJ2-5; D possibly corresponds to TRBD2 (6 bases). The CDR3 runs to 20 residues. CDR1 is LNHDA and CDR2 is SQIVND in the germline V gene (reference sequence). The V end was cut by 3 bases, the J end by 0 bases, with 26 bases between.

The chain combines TRBV24-1 with TRBJ2-1, with a tentative D call TRBD1 (5 bases). The germline gives CDR1 KGHDR, CDR2 SFDVKD. Trimming pared 8 bases from V and 4 bases from J, leaving 17 bases between. This CDR3 region has 15 residues. DNA for the CDR3: TGTGCCACCACCGGTGGAGCAGGGCAGTACAATGAGCAGTTCTTC. Its protein product is CATTGGAGQYNEQFF.

The gene calls are TRBV5-6 and TRBJ1-5; TRBD1 matches 10 bases. Losses at the gene ends were 4 bases for V and 2 bases for J; bases not matched to a gene: 6. This CDR3 spans 16 amino acids. Germline CDR1 SGHDT, CDR2 YYEEEE. This chain's CDR3 is CASSHGTGVGNQPQHF. The CDR3 DNA reads TGTGCCAGCAGCCACGGGACAGGGGTAGGCAATCAGCCCCAGCATTTT.

The V call is TRBV9, the J call TRBJ2-1; TRBD2 matches at 8 bases. The germline V gene has CDR1 SGDLS and CDR2 YYNGEE. The CDR3 totals 15 residues. After removal of 4 bases from V and 4 bases from J, the junction contained 7 bases not matched to a gene. The CDR3 region has the DNA TGTGCCAGCAGCCGGGAGGGGGGGCAATACAATGAGCAGTTCTTC. It is translated as CASSREGGQYNEQFF.

The chain couples TRBV21-1 to TRBJ1-1. TRBV21-1 is designated a pseudogene. The CDR3 runs to 15 residues. CDR3 bases: TGTGCCAGCAGCACAGGGAGCCTTTTGAACACTGAAGCTTTCTTT. Encoded protein: CASSTGSLLNTEAFF.

V and J are TRBV7-2 and TRBJ2-3; TRBD2 matches 12 bases. Germline CDR1 is SGHTA and CDR2 is FQGNSA. CDR3 length: 17 amino acids. V lost 2 bases, J lost 6 bases, and 9 bases stayed unmatched. The CDR3 DNA follows: TGTGCCAGCAGCTTAAGGCTAGCGGGGGGGCGTGAGGATACGCAGTATTTT. It encodes CASSLRLAGGREDTQYF.

This chain uses TRBV2 with TRBJ2-7; maybe TRBD2 (6 bases). The CDR3 is 15 amino acids. Germline V gives CDR1 SNHLY, CDR2 FYNNEI. V dropped 3 bases and J dropped 3 bases, with 15 bases sitting between them. The CDR3 here is CASSDPGRGFYEQYF. The DNA for the CDR3 is TGTGCCAGCAGTGACCCCGGGCGGGGATTCTACGAGCAGTACTTC. The whole variable domain, filled in from reference TRBV2 and TRBJ2-7, reads EPEVTQTPSHQVTQMGQEVILRCVPISNHLYFYWYRQILGQKVEFLVSFYNNEISEKSEIFDDQFSVERPDGSNFTLKIRSTKLEDSAMYFCASSDPGRGFYEQYFGPGTRLTVT.

The chain joins TRBV4-1 to TRBJ1-2; D remains unclear. CDR3 size: 13 residues. From germline, CDR1 is MGHRA and CDR2 YSYEKL. Trimming removed 1 base at V and 2 bases at J, with 5 bases between. The DNA of the CDR3 is TGCGCCAGCAGCCAAGGTTACAACTATGGCTACACCTTC. Its protein product is CASSQGYNYGYTF.

V and J are TRBV28 and TRBJ2-7; TRBD1 matches at 9 bases. Looked up from germline, CDR1 is MDHEN and CDR2 is SYDVKM. V was pared by 2 bases and J by 12 bases, with 5 bases of the junction left unmatched. CDR3 length: 12 residues. CDR3 DNA: TGTGCCAGCAGTTTACGGGACAGGGACCTGTACTTC. This encodes CASSLRDRDLYF.

The chain couples TRBV6-5 to TRBJ1-3; 10 nucleotides align to TRBD1. The CDR3 has 15 residues. In germline, CDR1 is MNHEY, CDR2 SVGAGI. V lost 6 bases, J lost 3 bases, and 5 bases stayed unmatched. The CDR3, as DNA: TGTGCCAGCAGCTTGGACAGGGGGTTTGGAAACACCATATATTTT. It is translated as CASSLDRGFGNTIYF.

The DNA for the CDR3 is TGTGCCAGCAGTTCGTATCGGCCGGGGGAACAGCCCCAGCATTTT. This sequence encodes CASSSYRPGEQPQHF. The chain joins TRBV6-5 to TRBJ1-5, with D possibly TRBD1 on 5 matching bases. This CDR3 comprises 15 residues. V lost 4 bases to trimming and J lost 7 bases, with 17 bases between them. The germline V gene encodes CDR1 MNHEY and CDR2 SVGAGI.

The chain uses TRBV4-2 and TRBJ2-5; TRBD2 matches at 11 bases. This CDR3 has 18 residues. From germline, CDR1 is LGHNA and CDR2 YNFKEQ. V shed 8 bases, J shed 1 base, and the junction held 15 bases outside the gene matches. In nucleotides, the CDR3 is TGTGCCAGCCAACCGGGGCTAGCGGGGGGAACAACCCAAGAGACCCAGTACTTC. The encoded protein is CASQPGLAGGTTQETQYF.

The chain joins TRBV3-1 (or the pseudogene TRBV3-2) to TRBJ2-2; 8 nucleotides line up with TRBD2. Trimming took 5 bases from V and 3 from J; bases not matched to a gene: 5. The CDR3 is made up of 15 amino acids. The germline gives CDR1 LGHDT, CDR2 YNNKEL (reference sequence). In DNA, the CDR3 is TGTGCCAGCAGCAGCCGGGAGGGCTACACCGGGGAGCTGTTTTTT. This codes for CASSSREGYTGELFF.

The rearrangement joins TRBV28 to TRBJ2-7; perhaps TRBD1 as D (6 bases). The CDR3 is 17 amino acids. The V and J ends lost 3 bases and 3 bases respectively, with 21 bases between them. CDR1 is MDHEN and CDR2 is SYDVKM in the germline V gene. As DNA, the CDR3 is TGTGCCAGCAGTTTTTTTTCGGGGACCAGGGGAAACTACGAGCAGTACTTC. Translation: CASSFFSGTRGNYEQYF.

This clone was counted a single time. The chain recombines TRBV19 with TRBJ1-4, with D unclear. Germline values: CDR1 LNHDA, CDR2 SQIVND (reference sequence). V was clipped by 3 bases and J by 0 bases, with 5 bases between them. The CDR3 loop spans 14 amino acids. As DNA, the CDR3 is TGTGCCAGTAGTATGGTAGCAACTAATGAAAAACTGTTTTTT. This gives the protein CASSMVATNEKLFF.

This sequence joins TRBV7-2 and TRBJ2-7, with D tentatively TRBD2 (6 bases). This CDR3 has 13 residues. V was clipped by 8 bases and J by 7 bases, with 18 bases between them. The germline V gene has CDR1 SGHTA and CDR2 FQGNSA. CDR3: CASALGQAGEQYF. CDR3 nucleotides: TGTGCCAGCGCGCTAGGTCAGGCGGGGGAGCAGTACTTC.

Notes on this clone: Other DNA sequences in the same sample also yield this CDR3. The rearrangement joins TRBV7-2 to TRBJ2-7, with D unresolved. The CDR3 is 14 amino acids. V lost 1 base, J lost 0 bases, and 7 bases lay in between. Looked up from germline, CDR1 is SGHTA and CDR2 is FQGNSA. CDR3 in DNA: TGTGCCAGCAGCTTAGAACGCAGCTCCTACGAGCAGTACTTC. Its translation: CASSLERSSYEQYF.

The chain couples TRBV7-9 to TRBJ1-2; no firm D call. The CDR3 is 15 residues long. V lost 5 bases to trimming and J lost 6 bases, with 19 bases between them. Germline values: CDR1 SEHNR, CDR2 FQNEAQ (reference sequence). The CDR3 loop is CASSPPGRGEDGYTF. Written as DNA, the CDR3 is TGTGCCAGCAGCCCCCCCGGGCGCGGGGAGGATGGCTACACCTTC. Variable domain in full (rest from reference TRBV7-9 and TRBJ1-2): DTGVSQNPRHKITKRGQNVTFRCDPISEHNRLYWYRQTLGQGPEFLTYFQNEAQLEKSRLLSDRFSAERPKGSFSTLEIQRTEQGDSAMYLCASSPPGRGEDGYTFGSGTRLTVV.